This T cell receptor (beta chain) was profiled in a study of control samples from healthy donors and cancer patients. The repertoire was sequenced with immunoSEQ multiplex PCR; TCRdb's copy has only in-frame clones and lacks some. The data show about 94,000 clones, 90% seen once. The germline V and J ends were trimmed by 5 bases and 10 bases, with 15 bases remaining between them. This CDR3 comprises 13 residues. The germline V gene has CDR1 SEHNR and CDR2 FQNEAQ (reference sequence). V gene TRBV7-9 combines with J gene TRBJ2-1; D unresolved. This TCR derives from a young woman in good health. The specimen sequenced was blood. Written as DNA, the CDR3 is TGTGCCAGCAGCCTCTATGCTCGGACGGAGCAGTTCTTC. It translates to CASSLYARTEQFF.